The 4 T cell receptor beta chains below come from one sample, sequenced in a study of blood T cell repertoires in COVID-19. Method: immunoSEQ multiplex PCR; TCRdb's copy keeps in-frame clones and lacks some. The sample includes approximately 350,000 clones, 85% to 90% of them seen just once. Sequencing was done on a sample of PBMCs or T cells enriched from blood (not recorded which). These receptors were obtained from a man between 18 and 29 years old who had recovered from COVID-19.

This clone was detected once. The chain uses TRBV5-1 and TRBJ2-5; 7 bases match TRBD1. This CDR3 region has 15 residues. Looked up from germline, CDR1 is SGHRS and CDR2 is YFSETQ. Losses at the gene ends were 0 bases for V and 4 bases for J; bases not matched to a gene: 6. DNA of the CDR3: TGCGCCAGCAGCTTGGAGACAGGGAGAGGAGAGACCCAGTACTTC. Amino acid sequence: CASSLETGRGETQYF.

The chain is built from TRBV2 and TRBJ1-6, with D maybe TRBD1 (5 bases). Trimming removed 5 bases at V and 7 bases at J, with 6 bases between. The CDR3 totals 12 residues. Germline lookup yields CDR1 SNHLY and CDR2 FYNNEI. In DNA, the CDR3 is TGTGCCAGCAGTCGACAGAATTCACCCCTCCACTTT. Amino acids: CASSRQNSPLHF.

The V and J genes are TRBV27 and TRBJ1-1; 7 nucleotides agree with TRBD1. V trimming: 2 bases; J trimming: 4 bases; junction bases outside the gene matches: 10. The CDR3 extends over 16 amino acids. CDR1 is MNHEY and CDR2 is SMNVEV in the germline V gene (reference sequence). The CDR3 nucleotides are TGTGCCAGCAGTTTAAGCAGGGGGACGTTGAGCACTGAAGCTTTCTTT. Translated, it gives CASSLSRGTLSTEAFF.

The chain links TRBV5-1 to TRBJ1-4; TRBD1 agrees at 8 bases. V shed 4 bases, J shed 3 bases, and the junction held 5 bases outside the gene matches. The CDR3 runs 15 residues. The germline CDR1 and CDR2 sequences are SGHRS and YFSETQ. This CDR3 is CASSGGQASNEKLFF. The CDR3 nucleotides are TGCGCCAGCAGCGGGGGACAGGCCTCTAATGAAAAACTGTTTTTT.